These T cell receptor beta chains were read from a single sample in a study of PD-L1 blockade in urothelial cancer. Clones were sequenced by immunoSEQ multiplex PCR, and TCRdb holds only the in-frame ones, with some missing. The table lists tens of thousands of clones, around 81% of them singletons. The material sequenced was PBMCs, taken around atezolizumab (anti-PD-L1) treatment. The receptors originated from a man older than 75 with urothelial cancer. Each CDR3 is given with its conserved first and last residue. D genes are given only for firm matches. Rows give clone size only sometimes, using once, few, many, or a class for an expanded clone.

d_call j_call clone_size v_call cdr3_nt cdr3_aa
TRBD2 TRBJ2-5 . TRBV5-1 TGCGCCAGCAGCTGGACTAGCGGGGGGGAACAGTACTTC CASSWTSGGEQYF
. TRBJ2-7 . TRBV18 TGTGCCAGCTCACCTAGCTCCTACGAGCAGTACTTC CASSPSSYEQYF
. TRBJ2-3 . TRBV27 TGTGCCAGCAGTCGACCAGGGATAACAGATACGCAGTATTTT CASSRPGITDTQYF
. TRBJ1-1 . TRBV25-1 TGTGCCAGCAGTGAAGAAGCCGGACAGATTGAAGCTTTCTTT CASSEEAGQIEAFF
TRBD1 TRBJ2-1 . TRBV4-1 TGCGCCAGCAGCCAAAGAGACAGGGGGTTTTACTCCTACAATGAGCAGTTCTTC CASSQRDRGFYSYNEQFF
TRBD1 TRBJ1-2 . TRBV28 TGTGCCAGCAGTTTACGGGCCAGGGGGCCCAACTATGGCTACACCTTC CASSLRARGPNYGYTF
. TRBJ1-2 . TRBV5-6 TGTGCCAGCAGCTTGCAGCGAACAGGATCGCTATATGGCTACACCTTC CASSLQRTGSLYGYTF
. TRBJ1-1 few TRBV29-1 TGCAGCGTATATCCTCACGGGAACACTGAAGCTTTCTTT CSVYPHGNTEAFF
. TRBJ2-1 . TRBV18 TGTGCCAGCTCACCAGATAAGTCGGATGAGCAGTTCTTC CASSPDKSDEQFF
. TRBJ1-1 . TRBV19 TGTGCCAGTAGTATAGTTACTCCGGGAGATCTGAACACTGAAGCTTTCTTT CASSIVTPGDLNTEAFF
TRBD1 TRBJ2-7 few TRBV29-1 TGCATATTCCAGGGGGTTCGAGGCGAGCAGTACTTC CIFQGVRGEQYF
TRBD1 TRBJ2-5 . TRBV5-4 TGTGCCAGCAGCCCTACCCCCGACAGGGGAGAGACCCAGTACTTC CASSPTPDRGETQYF
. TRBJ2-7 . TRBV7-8 TGTGCCAGCAGCACCGAGCCAATGACAGCGCAGTACTTC CASSTEPMTAQYF
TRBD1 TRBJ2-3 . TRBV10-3 TGTGCCATCAGGGATCCAGGACAGGGGGGAACAGATACGCAGTATTTT CAIRDPGQGGTDTQYF
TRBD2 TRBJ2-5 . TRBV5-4 TGTGCCAGCAGCTTGGCCGGAAGTAGCGGGAGTCGTGAGACCCAGTACTTC CASSLAGSSGSRETQYF
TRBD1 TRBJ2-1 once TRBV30 TGTGCCTGGTACAAGGGACAGAGCTACAATGAGCAGTTCTTC CAWYKGQSYNEQFF
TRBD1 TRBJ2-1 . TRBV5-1 TGCGCCAGCAGCTTGGGAGGGACAGGATTACATGAGCAGTTCTTC CASSLGGTGLHEQFF
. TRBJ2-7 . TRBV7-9 TGTGCCAGCAGCTTAGCGAGGGGCAGGGGCTCCTACGAGCAGTACTTC CASSLARGRGSYEQYF
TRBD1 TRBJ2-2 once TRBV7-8 TGTGCCAGCAGCTCGGGACAGGGGGCTAGGTACGGGGAGCTGTTTTTT CASSSGQGARYGELFF
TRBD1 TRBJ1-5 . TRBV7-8 TGTGCCAGCAGCTTATGGGGACAGGGGAGTCAGCCCCAGCATTTT CASSLWGQGSQPQHF
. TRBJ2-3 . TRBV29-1 TGCAGCGTTGGGGGAGCGGATAACCCTAGCACAGATACGCAGTATTTT CSVGGADNPSTDTQYF
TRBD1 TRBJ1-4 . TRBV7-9 TGTGCCAGCAGCTCCGGGACAGGGGCGCTAAGGGTGTTTTTT CASSSGTGALRVFF
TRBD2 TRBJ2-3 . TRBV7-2 TGTGCCAGCAGCACCCCTAGCGGGAGGGCGAGCACAGATACGCAGTATTTT CASSTPSGRASTDTQYF
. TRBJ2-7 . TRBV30 TGTGCCTGTCCCGCGCTGGGCACACCCTACGAGCAGTACTTC CACPALGTPYEQYF
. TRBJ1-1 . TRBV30 TGTGCCTGGAGTGGAGGGGGAACTGAAGCTTTCTTT CAWSGGGTEAFF
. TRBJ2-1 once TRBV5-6 TGTGCCAGCCGAGGGGACAACGGGAATGAGCAGTTCTTC CASRGDNGNEQFF
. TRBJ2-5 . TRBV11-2 TGTGCCAGCAGCTTGAGTGCGCATGGAGAGACCCAGTACTTC CASSLSAHGETQYF
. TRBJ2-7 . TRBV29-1 TGCAGCGTTGAAGAAGGGAGCAGGCTCTCCTACGAGCAGTACTTC CSVEEGSRLSYEQYF
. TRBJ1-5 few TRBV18 TGTGCCAGCTCACCTGACTCGGGACTCTCCTTGAATAGCAATCAGCCCCAGCATTTT CASSPDSGLSLNSNQPQHF
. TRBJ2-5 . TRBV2 TGTGCCAGCCTCAGGGCGGAGACCCAGTACTTC CASLRAETQYF
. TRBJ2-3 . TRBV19 TGTGCCAGTAGTTGGGGACTGCGCACAGATACGCAGTATTTT CASSWGLRTDTQYF
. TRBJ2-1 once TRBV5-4 TGTGCCAGCAGCTTGGCCCTGGGACAAAACAATGAGCAGTTCTTC CASSLALGQNNEQFF
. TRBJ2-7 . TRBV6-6 TGTGCCAGCGCGGTTGGGCAGGGAGGCTACGAGCAGTACTTC CASAVGQGGYEQYF
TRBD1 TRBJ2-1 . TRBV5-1 TGCGCCAGCAGTTCCGGGACAGGGGCCTACAATGAGCAGTTCTTC CASSSGTGAYNEQFF
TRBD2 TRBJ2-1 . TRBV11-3 TGTGCCAGCAGCATTAGCGGGAGGGGAGTGAATGAGCAGTTCTTC CASSISGRGVNEQFF
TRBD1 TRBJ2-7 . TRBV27 TGTGCCAGCAGTACTACAGGGGCCTCGGCCTACGAGCAGTACTTC CASSTTGASAYEQYF
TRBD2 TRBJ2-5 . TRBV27 TGTGCCAGCAGAAGGACGGGAGGTGCAGTTATAGAGACCCAGTACTTC CASRRTGGAVIETQYF
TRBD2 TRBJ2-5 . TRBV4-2 TGTGCCAGCAGCCAAGGGCTAGCGGACCAAGAGACCCAGTACTTC CASSQGLADQETQYF
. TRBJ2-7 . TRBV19 TGTGCCAGTAGTATCAGGGATCACTCCTACGAGCAGTACTTC CASSIRDHSYEQYF
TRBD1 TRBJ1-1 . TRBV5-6 TGTGCCAGCAGCCTGTCAGGGGGCGGTTTGAACACTGAAGCTTTCTTT CASSLSGGGLNTEAFF
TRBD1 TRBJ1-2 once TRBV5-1 TGCGCCAGCAGCCTGGACAGGGGGCAAAGCTATGGCTACACCTTC CASSLDRGQSYGYTF
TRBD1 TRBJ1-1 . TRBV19 TGTGCCAGTAGGGAAGATCGGGACAGGGTGAAGGCTTTCTTT CASREDRDRVKAFF